These 27 T cell receptor beta chains came from one sample sequenced in a study of siplizumab effects on memory and regulatory T cells. TCRdb keeps only in-frame clones here, not all; method: immunoSEQ multiplex PCR. The table lists tens of thousands of clones, about 91% of them singletons. Sample: Tregs sorted from blood. These receptors originate from a human donor in good health.

This clone has more than one count but fewer than ten. The chain is built from TRBV10-3 and TRBJ1-2, with 7 bases that match TRBD1. J lost 4 bases, V lost 10 bases, and 3 bases had no gene match. CDR3 length: 11 residues. CDR1 is ENHRY, CDR2 SYGVKD, per germline. Here the CDR3 reads CATAGGYGYTF. CDR3 nucleotides: TGTGCCACCGCAGGGGGCTATGGCTACACCTTC.

This clone appeared once. The chain uses TRBV28 and TRBJ2-7; D is perhaps TRBD2 (7 bases). V was trimmed by 7 bases and J by 4 bases, leaving 14 bases between them. Germline CDR1 reads MDHEN; CDR2 reads SYDVKM. This CDR3 spans 13 amino acids. As DNA, the CDR3 is TGTGCCAGCATGGGAGGGGGAATGTACGAGCAGTACTTC. Translating gives CASMGGGMYEQYF.

The J gene is TRBJ2-3, the V gene TRBV5-4; possibly TRBD1 for D (5 bases). Trimming took off 0 bases at V and 5 bases at J, with 13 bases between the two ends. The CDR3 spans 15 residues. The germline gives CDR1 SGHNT, CDR2 YYREEE (reference sequence). The CDR3 DNA follows: TGTGCCAGCAGCTTGGGGGGCCTAGGGGTAGATACGCAGTATTTT. Its protein is CASSLGGLGVDTQYF.

This clone was observed a handful of times. The rearrangement joins TRBV27 to TRBJ1-2; tentatively, D is TRBD1 (5 bases). V dropped 4 bases and J dropped 2 bases, with 8 bases sitting between them. The CDR3 totals 13 residues. Germline lookup yields CDR1 MNHEY and CDR2 SMNVEV (reference sequence). In nucleotides, the CDR3 is TGTGCCAGCAGTTCCAGGGTGAACTATGGCTACACCTTC. It yields the protein CASSSRVNYGYTF.

This clone was seen just once. The gene calls are TRBV5-1 and TRBJ2-6; D uncertain. V lost 5 bases, J lost 2 bases, and 11 bases lay in between. Germline V CDR1 and CDR2: SGHRS, YFSETQ. The CDR3 runs 15 residues. DNA of the CDR3: TGCGCCAGCAGTGACGTTGGGGCTGGGGCCAACGTCCTGACTTTC. It encodes CASSDVGAGANVLTF.

The rearrangement uses TRBV11-2 and TRBJ1-1; D uncertain. Germline lookup yields CDR1 SGHAT and CDR2 FQNNGV. CDR3 length equals 13 residues. The V end lost 7 bases, the J end lost 4 bases, and 13 bases lay between the germline ends. In DNA, the CDR3 is TGTGCCAGCATGGGGAGTAGGAGCACTGAAGCTTTCTTT. Translation gives CASMGSRSTEAFF.

The gene calls are TRBV4-2 and TRBJ1-4, with no clear D. CDR1 is LGHNA and CDR2 is YNFKEQ in the germline V gene. The CDR3 runs to 14 residues. V lost 0 bases to trimming and J lost 11 bases, with 13 bases between them. This chain's CDR3 is CASSQEVLGGKLFF. CDR3 bases: TGTGCCAGCAGCCAAGAAGTGTTGGGAGGTAAACTGTTTTTT.

The chain links TRBV27 to TRBJ2-3; D possibly corresponds to TRBD2 (5 bases). The CDR3 has 14 amino acids. The V end lost 1 base, the J end lost 6 bases, and 11 bases lay between the germline ends. The germline CDR1 and CDR2 sequences are MNHEY and SMNVEV (reference sequence). The CDR3 DNA sequence: TGTGCCAGCAGTTTATGGCCGGGCGGGGATACGCAGTATTTT. Its translation: CASSLWPGGDTQYF.

The rearrangement links TRBV7-2 to TRBJ2-7; 7 bases are shared with TRBD1. This CDR3 is built from 15 residues. V trimming: 5 bases; J trimming: 1 base; junction bases outside the gene matches: 8. Germline values: CDR1 SGHTA, CDR2 FQGNSA. CDR3 DNA sequence: TGTGCCAGCAGCCTCCGAGGACAGGTATCCTACGAGCAGTACTTC. Protein: CASSLRGQVSYEQYF. Drawing the rest from reference TRBV7-2 and TRBJ2-7, the complete variable domain is GAGVSQSPSNKVTEKGKDVELRCDPISGHTALYWYRQSLGQGLEFLIYFQGNSAPDKSGLPSDRFSAERTGGSVSTLTIQRTQQEDSAVYLCASSLRGQVSYEQYFGPGTRLTVT.

This rearrangement joins TRBV15 to TRBJ2-1; 8 bases map to TRBD2. The CDR3 totals 15 residues. Trimming took 1 base from V and 5 from J; bases not matched to a gene: 4. Germline values: CDR1 LNHNV, CDR2 YYDKDF (reference sequence). The CDR3 region is CATSRVGSGDNEQFF. CDR3 DNA sequence: TGTGCCACCAGCAGAGTCGGTAGCGGGGACAATGAGCAGTTCTTC.

The V and J genes are TRBV4-3 and TRBJ1-1, with a tentative D call TRBD1 (5 bases). V was clipped by 0 bases and J by 5 bases, with 13 bases between them. CDR3 length: 15 residues. Germline CDR1 reads LGHNA; CDR2 reads YSLEER. The CDR3 protein is CASSQERGVGTEAFF. The CDR3 DNA reads TGCGCCAGCAGCCAAGAAAGGGGAGTAGGTACTGAAGCTTTCTTT.

CDR3 loop: CATQGWGNTIYF. The CDR3, as DNA: TGTGCCACTCAGGGCTGGGGAAACACCATATATTTT. V gene TRBV28 combines with J gene TRBJ1-3; the D gene is possibly TRBD1 (5 bases). The germline CDR1 and CDR2 sequences are MDHEN and SYDVKM. With 10 bases removed from V and 4 bases from J, the gap between germline ends came to 11 bases. CDR3 size: 12 residues.

The V gene is TRBV15, the J gene TRBJ2-1; tentatively, D is TRBD2 (5 bases). V gave up 0 bases and J gave up 8 bases, with 11 bases separating them. Germline CDR1 and CDR2: LNHNV and YYDKDF (reference sequence). The CDR3 spans 14 residues. The CDR3 is CATSRDLSADEQFF. The CDR3 coding sequence is TGTGCCACCAGCAGAGATCTTAGCGCCGATGAGCAGTTCTTC.

This rearrangement joins TRBV28 to TRBJ2-1, with 10 bases matching TRBD1. Trimming cost V 4 bases and J 10 bases; bases outside gene matches: 10. The CDR3 totals 15 residues. Germline values: CDR1 MDHEN, CDR2 SYDVKM. In DNA, the CDR3 is TGTGCCAGCAGTTCTCCGGGACAGGGGTTCGGGGAGCAGTTCTTC. The encoded protein is CASSSPGQGFGEQFF.

This clone has a handful of counts. V usage is TRBV6-6 and J usage is TRBJ1-1; no firm D call. The CDR3 totals 13 residues. V was shortened by 5 bases and J by 13 bases, with 20 bases between the two germline ends. Germline CDR1 is MNHNY and CDR2 is SVGAGI (reference sequence). CDR3 residues: CASSDLPRSLGFF. In DNA, the CDR3 is TGTGCCAGCAGTGACCTACCGCGATCGTTAGGTTTCTTT.

The rearrangement uses TRBV7-2 and TRBJ2-7; D is uncertain. The CDR3 spans 11 residues. CDR1 and CDR2 from the germline V gene are SGHTA and FQGNSA. V lost 3 bases and J lost 3, with 3 bases in between. The CDR3 spells CASSFLYEQYF. CDR3 sequence (DNA): TGTGCCAGCAGCTTCCTCTACGAGCAGTACTTC.

In its sample, this clone was seen a few times. The chain uses TRBV28 and TRBJ1-2, with TRBD1 matching 10 bases. The V gene's germline CDR1 is MDHEN and CDR2 SYDVKM. The CDR3 sequence is 15 residues long. V shed 6 bases and J 5 bases; nucleotides not matched to a gene: 9. CDR3 coding DNA: TGTGCCAGCAGGACCGGGACAGGGGCCTGGTATGGCTACACCTTC. Translation gives CASRTGTGAWYGYTF.

This clone is a singleton in its sample. V gene TRBV7-2 combines with J gene TRBJ2-2; D gene unclear. Per germline, CDR1 SGHTA and CDR2 FQGNSA. This CDR3 contains 15 residues. Deletions cut 1 base from V and 4 bases from J, with 10 bases between. CDR3 protein: CASSLEGSSTGELFF. CDR3 coding DNA: TGTGCCAGCAGCTTAGAGGGTAGCTCCACCGGGGAGCTGTTTTTT.

The chain joins TRBV5-5 to TRBJ1-5, with TRBD1 matching 7 bases. V dropped 0 bases and J dropped 4; count of bases not matched to a gene: 4. CDR1 is SGHKS, CDR2 YYEKEE, per germline (reference sequence). The CDR3 sequence is 15 residues long. The chain's CDR3 is CASSLGLQGNQPQHF. The CDR3 coding sequence is TGTGCCAGCAGCTTGGGACTACAGGGGAATCAGCCCCAGCATTTT.

This rearrangement joins TRBV18 to TRBJ2-6; D ambiguous. This CDR3 spans 17 amino acids. V dropped 6 bases and J dropped 1 base, with 16 bases sitting between them. Germline V gene data show CDR1 as KGHSH and CDR2 as LQKENI. CDR3 residues: CASSPAFRPSGANVLTF. As DNA, the CDR3 is TGTGCCAGCTCCCCCGCCTTCAGGCCTTCTGGGGCCAACGTCCTGACTTTC.

V usage is TRBV11-2 and J usage is TRBJ2-5, with no clear D. The CDR3 covers 14 residues. The germline V gene encodes CDR1 SGHAT and CDR2 FQNNGV. V gave up 3 bases and J gave up 3 bases, with 11 bases separating them. CDR3 nucleotide sequence: TGTGCCAGCAGCTTCCGACTTGGTAAAGAGACCCAGTACTTC. As protein: CASSFRLGKETQYF.

The rearrangement uses TRBV7-9 and TRBJ1-2; D uncertain. This CDR3 is 12 amino acids long. Germline lookup yields CDR1 SEHNR and CDR2 FQNEAQ (reference sequence). Trimming left V 3 bases short and J 4 bases short, with 6 bases between. This chain's CDR3 is CASSFQIYGYTF. CDR3 bases: TGTGCCAGCAGCTTCCAAATCTATGGCTACACCTTC.

This chain connects TRBV5-6 to TRBJ1-5; D gene uncertain. V shed 6 bases and J shed 0 bases, with 10 bases lying between them. This CDR3 comprises 14 residues. Per the germline V gene, CDR1 is SGHDT and CDR2 is YYEEEE. In DNA form, the CDR3 reads TGTGCCAGCACCGCTGGACCTAGCAATCAGCCCCAGCATTTT. Translated: CASTAGPSNQPQHF. Full variable domain (rest looked up from reference TRBV5-6 and TRBJ1-5): DAGVTQSPTHLIKTRGQQVTLRCSPKSGHDTVSWYQQALGQGPQFIFQYYEEEERQRGNFPDRFSGHQFPNYSSELNVNALLLGDSALYLCASTAGPSNQPQHFGDGTRLSIL.

This clone came up a few times. This chain connects TRBV5-5 to TRBJ1-4; 11 bases match TRBD1. This CDR3 comprises 18 residues. The V and J ends lost 5 bases and 5 bases, in that order; junction bases with no gene match: 14. The V gene's germline CDR1 is SGHKS and CDR2 YYEKEE (reference sequence). The chain's CDR3 is CASRPTIGTGGWNEKLFF. The CDR3, as DNA: TGTGCCAGCAGGCCTACTATAGGGACAGGGGGTTGGAATGAAAAACTGTTTTTT.

The chain is built from TRBV30 and TRBJ1-1, with D possibly being TRBD1 (5 bases). V was trimmed by 2 bases and J by 6 bases, leaving 13 bases between them. The CDR3 is 13 amino acids. The germline V gene encodes CDR1 GTSNPN and CDR2 SVGIG (reference sequence). CDR3 coding DNA: TGTGCCTGGAGTCAGGCCCAGGGTGCTGAAGCTTTCTTT. This encodes CAWSQAQGAEAFF.

This chain joins TRBV6-1 and TRBJ1-1; no definite D call. The germline V gene has CDR1 MNHNS and CDR2 SASEGT. The V end lost 10 bases, the J end lost 6 bases, and 12 bases lay between the germline ends. The CDR3 is 11 amino acids. CDR3 coding DNA: TGTGCCACCCAGCTATTTGCTGAAGCTTTCTTT. It yields the protein CATQLFAEAFF.

The chain is built from TRBV19 and TRBJ1-4; D might be TRBD1 (5 bases). Trimming removed 3 bases from V and 0 bases from J, with 17 bases in between. Germline V gene sequence: CDR1 LNHDA, CDR2 SQIVND (reference sequence). CDR3 length: 18 amino acids. CDR3 in amino acids: CASSISPYHRTTNEKLFF. The CDR3 coding sequence is TGTGCCAGTAGTATCTCTCCCTACCACAGGACAACTAATGAAAAACTGTTTTTT. The full variable domain, in which reference TRBV19 and TRBJ1-4 provide the parts outside the CDR3, is DGGITQSPKYLFRKEGQNVTLSCEQNLNHDAMYWYRQDPGQGLRLIYYSQIVNDFQKGDIAEGYSVSREKKESFPLTVTSAQKNPTAFYLCASSISPYHRTTNEKLFFGSGTQLSVL.